One sample yielded the 6 T cell receptor beta chains listed below, sequenced in a study of a mutant IDH1 vaccine in newly diagnosed glioma. These TCRs' antigens remain unknown. Indicated time point: week 11, during vaccination. Every vaccination contained 300 ug of the mutant IDH1 20-mer peptide and was paired with topical imiquimod. Some clones are missing from TCRdb's copy, which holds only in-frame ones; the method was immunoSEQ multiplex PCR. The sample has under 55,000 clones; roughly nine tenths are singletons. Sequenced here: PBMCs, sampled from a glioma patient whose treatment included an IDH1 peptide vaccine. The receptor set was obtained from a man between 50 and 59 years old with glioma.

The chain carries TRBV5-1 and TRBJ1-2, with 11 bases fitting TRBD1. The length of the CDR3 is 15 residues. V was pared by 3 bases and J by 7 bases, with 8 bases of the junction left unmatched. CDR1 is SGHRS, CDR2 YFSETQ, per germline. CDR3 nucleotide sequence: TGCGCCAGCAGCTCGATACCCGGGACAGGGGGTGGCTACACCTTC. This encodes CASSSIPGTGGGYTF.

The chain uses TRBV5-6 and TRBJ1-6, with D possibly TRBD1 on 5 matching bases. Germline V gene lookup returns CDR1 SGHDT and CDR2 YYEEEE. The CDR3 loop spans 12 amino acids. V lost 7 bases and J lost 7, with 9 bases in between. Written as DNA, the CDR3 is TGTGCCAGCCTCGCAGGGAATTCACCCCTCCACTTT. Residues: CASLAGNSPLHF.

This chain joins TRBV2 and TRBJ1-3; D is undetermined. The CDR3 covers 14 residues. The V and J ends lost 2 bases and 4 bases respectively, with 9 bases between them. The V gene's germline CDR1 is SNHLY and CDR2 FYNNEI. The CDR3 reads CASSEKRMGNTIYF. The CDR3 DNA is TGTGCCAGCAGTGAAAAACGAATGGGAAACACCATATATTTT. Full variable domain (outside the CDR3, taken from reference TRBV2 and TRBJ1-3): EPEVTQTPSHQVTQMGQEVILRCVPISNHLYFYWYRQILGQKVEFLVSFYNNEISEKSEIFDDQFSVERPDGSNFTLKIRSTKLEDSAMYFCASSEKRMGNTIYFGEGSWLTVV.

This chain uses TRBV28 with TRBJ1-6; D not resolved. Germline CDR1 reads MDHEN; CDR2 reads SYDVKM. The length of the CDR3 is 14 residues. Trimming took 8 bases from V and 5 from J, leaving 13 bases between them. The CDR3 loop is CASGLTQNNSPLHF. As DNA, the CDR3 is TGTGCCAGCGGATTAACACAGAATAATTCACCCCTCCACTTT.

This chain links TRBV6-6 with TRBJ2-1, with unresolved D. Germline V gene sequence: CDR1 MNHNY, CDR2 SVGAGI (reference sequence). The V end was cut by 2 bases, the J end by 8 bases, with 4 bases between. The CDR3 contains 11 residues. CDR3 bases: TGTGCCAGCAGTTACAGGGATGAGCAGTTCTTC. Amino acid sequence: CASSYRDEQFF.

The chain is built from TRBV6-5 and TRBJ2-1; 10 bases match TRBD1. This CDR3 has 15 amino acids. V lost 7 bases to trimming and J lost 7 bases; unmatched junction nucleotides: 10. The germline CDR1 and CDR2 sequences are MNHEY and SVGAGI. The CDR3 nucleotides read TGTGCCAGCAACCGACAGGGGGCAGTTATGAATGAGCAGTTCTTC. Amino acids: CASNRQGAVMNEQFF.